These T cell receptor beta chains were read from a single sample in a study of blood T cells in healthy people across ages. TCRdb called the 5' RACE reads again in MiXCR, with one record for every CDR3 protein. This table holds over 600,000 distinct CDR3 sequences, around 50% found once. Material: blood. The receptors here all came from a man aged 40-49 years in good health. CDR3s include the opening cysteine and the closing phenylalanine or tryptophan. A D gene is named only where the DNA matches it firmly. Some rows have no size entry. The others give once, few or many, or a class for an expanded clone.

CDR3 DNA: TGCAGTGCTAGTCCTGACAGGGGCGACGAGCAGTACTTC
CDR3 protein: CSASPDRGDEQYF
clone size: .
V gene: TRBV20-1
D gene: TRBD1
J gene: TRBJ2-7

CDR3 DNA: TGCAGCGTACGACTTACAGGGTTCAATCAGCCCCAGCATTTT
CDR3 protein: CSVRLTGFNQPQHF
clone size: few
V gene: TRBV29-1
D gene: .
J gene: TRBJ1-5

CDR3 DNA: TGTGCCAGCAGAGAGGGGGGCACAGATACGCAGTATTTT
CDR3 protein: CASREGGTDTQYF
clone size: .
V gene: TRBV13
D gene: .
J gene: TRBJ2-3

CDR3 DNA: TGTGCCAGCAGAGGTTGGAGGCCCTACGAGCAGTACTTC
CDR3 protein: CASRGWRPYEQYF
clone size: .
V gene: TRBV27
D gene: .
J gene: TRBJ2-7

CDR3 DNA: TGTGCCAGCAGGAAATTGGGCAATAATGAAAAACTGTTTTTT
CDR3 protein: CASRKLGNNEKLFF
clone size: .
V gene: TRBV6-1
D gene: .
J gene: TRBJ1-4

CDR3 DNA: TGTGCCAGCAGTACAACCTGGGGTAGCGGGATCACCGGGGAGCTGTTTTTT
CDR3 protein: CASSTTWGSGITGELFF
clone size: .
V gene: TRBV11-1
D gene: TRBD2
J gene: TRBJ2-2

CDR3 DNA: TGTGCCAGCAGTTTAGTCAGGGACAGGGCCTCCTACTATGGCTACACCTTC
CDR3 protein: CASSLVRDRASYYGYTF
clone size: .
V gene: TRBV27
D gene: TRBD1
J gene: TRBJ1-2

CDR3 DNA: TGCAGTGCTACGTTAGCGGGGGTCTCCTACAATGAGCAGTTCTTC
CDR3 protein: CSATLAGVSYNEQFF
clone size: .
V gene: TRBV20-1
D gene: TRBD2
J gene: TRBJ2-1

CDR3 DNA: TGTGCCAGCGGAGGGGGCTCCTTTCTTACGGACCACGAAGGAGAGACCCAGTACTTC
CDR3 protein: CASGGGSFLTDHEGETQYF
clone size: .
V gene: TRBV27
D gene: .
J gene: TRBJ2-5

CDR3 DNA: TGTGCCATCCAAGGAGCTAATGAGCAGTTCTTC
CDR3 protein: CAIQGANEQFF
clone size: .
V gene: TRBV27
D gene: .
J gene: TRBJ2-1

CDR3 DNA: TGTGCCAGCAGCTCCCTGAGACAGGCAACCTACGAGCAGTACTTC
CDR3 protein: CASSSLRQATYEQYF
clone size: few
V gene: TRBV7-2
D gene: .
J gene: TRBJ2-7

CDR3 DNA: TGTGCCAGCGGAGGGAGCCAGCGGAGCGAGCAGTACTTC
CDR3 protein: CASGGSQRSEQYF
clone size: .
V gene: TRBV12-3/TRBV12-4
D gene: .
J gene: TRBJ2-7

CDR3 DNA: TGCAGTGCTAACATCCTACTCACAGGGGTACAGTACTTC
CDR3 protein: CSANILLTGVQYF
clone size: .
V gene: TRBV20-1
D gene: TRBD1
J gene: TRBJ2-7

CDR3 DNA: TGTGCCAGCAGCGCGCGTCTAGCGGGGGGCCGGTACGAGCAGTACTTC
CDR3 protein: CASSARLAGGRYEQYF
clone size: .
V gene: TRBV2
D gene: TRBD2
J gene: TRBJ2-7

CDR3 DNA: TGTGCCAGCAGCTTAACAGTCGGGGGTTTGATCAATGAGCAGTACTTC
CDR3 protein: CASSLTVGGLINEQYF
clone size: .
V gene: TRBV7-2
D gene: .
J gene: TRBJ2-7

CDR3 DNA: TGTGCCAGCAACTTAGATGGGATGGGGTCTAGGAGGCAGGAAGAGACCCAGTACTTC
CDR3 protein: CASNLDGMGSRRQEETQYF
clone size: .
V gene: TRBV11-3
D gene: .
J gene: TRBJ2-5

CDR3 DNA: TGTGCCAGCAGCTTAGCTGCAGGGCTATCCTACGAGCAGTACTTC
CDR3 protein: CASSLAAGLSYEQYF
clone size: .
V gene: TRBV7-9
D gene: .
J gene: TRBJ2-7

CDR3 DNA: TGTGCCAGCAGCCACGCCGGGACAAGTTCTTACGAGCAGTACTTC
CDR3 protein: CASSHAGTSSYEQYF
clone size: .
V gene: TRBV3-1
D gene: .
J gene: TRBJ2-7

CDR3 DNA: TGTGCCAGCAGTTACTCGCTCGAGACCCCTAACTATGGCTACACCTTC
CDR3 protein: CASSYSLETPNYGYTF
clone size: .
V gene: TRBV6-6
D gene: .
J gene: TRBJ1-2

CDR3 DNA: TGCAGCATCACCTTCGCCGGTAATGAAAAACTGTTTTTT
CDR3 protein: CSITFAGNEKLFF
clone size: .
V gene: TRBV29-1
D gene: .
J gene: TRBJ1-4

CDR3 DNA: TGTGCCAGCAGCCGACAGGGCGTGAATTCACCCCTCCACTTT
CDR3 protein: CASSRQGVNSPLHF
clone size: .
V gene: TRBV3-1
D gene: TRBD1
J gene: TRBJ1-6

CDR3 DNA: TGTGCCAGCAGCCAGGGACAGGAGACCCAGTACTTC
CDR3 protein: CASSQGQETQYF
clone size: many
V gene: TRBV6-2/TRBV6-3
D gene: TRBD1
J gene: TRBJ2-5

CDR3 DNA: TGTGCCACCAGTGATTTCGCAGGGGAAGACTACTACAATGAGCAGTTCTTC
CDR3 protein: CATSDFAGEDYYNEQFF
clone size: few
V gene: TRBV24-1
D gene: .
J gene: TRBJ2-1

CDR3 DNA: TGTGCCAGCTCCCTCTCTAGCGGGGTATCCTACAATGAGCAGTTCTTC
CDR3 protein: CASSLSSGVSYNEQFF
clone size: many
V gene: TRBV14
D gene: TRBD2
J gene: TRBJ2-1

CDR3 DNA: TGCGCCAGCAGCCAAGATAGCTCCCCCTTGACGGTCTATGGCTACACCTTC
CDR3 protein: CASSQDSSPLTVYGYTF
clone size: few
V gene: TRBV4-1
D gene: .
J gene: TRBJ1-2

CDR3 DNA: TGTGCCACCAGTGAGGGGACAGCTGGGGCCAACGTCCTGACTTTC
CDR3 protein: CATSEGTAGANVLTF
clone size: few
V gene: TRBV24-1
D gene: TRBD1
J gene: TRBJ2-6

CDR3 DNA: TGTGCCACCAGTGATCTTAGCTCCGCTTACAATGAGCAGTTCTTC
CDR3 protein: CATSDLSSAYNEQFF
clone size: few
V gene: TRBV24-1
D gene: .
J gene: TRBJ2-1

CDR3 DNA: TGTGCCAGCAGTGACGCACCGAGCACAGATACGCAGTATTTT
CDR3 protein: CASSDAPSTDTQYF
clone size: .
V gene: TRBV6-4
D gene: .
J gene: TRBJ2-3

CDR3 DNA: TGTGCCACCGGCCTGGATTCCTACGAGCAGTACTTC
CDR3 protein: CATGLDSYEQYF
clone size: .
V gene: TRBV7-2
D gene: .
J gene: TRBJ2-7

CDR3 DNA: TGCAGCGTCTACGGCACCACACAAGGAAGCTCCTACAATGAGCAGTTCTTC
CDR3 protein: CSVYGTTQGSSYNEQFF
clone size: .
V gene: TRBV29-1
D gene: .
J gene: TRBJ2-1

CDR3 DNA: TGTGCCACTCTCGCCTTCCAGGATACGCAGTATTTT
CDR3 protein: CATLAFQDTQYF
clone size: .
V gene: TRBV10-3
D gene: .
J gene: TRBJ2-3

CDR3 DNA: TGCAGCGTTGAGGTAGCGGGTGGTACAGATACGCAGTATTTT
CDR3 protein: CSVEVAGGTDTQYF
clone size: few
V gene: TRBV29-1
D gene: TRBD2
J gene: TRBJ2-3

CDR3 DNA: TGTGCCAGCAGCCAAGAGCCCCCCGGTAAGGGGATTAGGTATGGCTACACCTTC
CDR3 protein: CASSQEPPGKGIRYGYTF
clone size: once
V gene: TRBV4-2
D gene: .
J gene: TRBJ1-2

CDR3 DNA: TGCGCCAGCAGCGCCGGAGACAGGGGCGATGAGCAGTACTTC
CDR3 protein: CASSAGDRGDEQYF
clone size: .
V gene: TRBV5-1
D gene: TRBD1
J gene: TRBJ2-5

CDR3 DNA: TGTGCCATCAGTGAGTCAGCGGCGGGAGGGCCCTTGAAGACCCAGTACTTC
CDR3 protein: CAISESAAGGPLKTQYF
clone size: few
V gene: TRBV10-3
D gene: TRBD2
J gene: TRBJ2-5

CDR3 DNA: TGCAGTGCTAGAGATAAGGGGGGAAGGTATGGCTACACCTTC
CDR3 protein: CSARDKGGRYGYTF
clone size: .
V gene: TRBV20-1
D gene: .
J gene: TRBJ1-2

CDR3 DNA: TGCAGTGCTAGCGTCGCGGGCAGGGGCTATGGCTACACCTTC
CDR3 protein: CSASVAGRGYGYTF
clone size: .
V gene: TRBV20-1
D gene: .
J gene: TRBJ1-2

CDR3 DNA: TGCGCCAGCAGCCAAGGACAGGGGGCGTCCTACAATGAGCAGTTCTTC
CDR3 protein: CASSQGQGASYNEQFF
clone size: .
V gene: TRBV4-3
D gene: TRBD1
J gene: TRBJ2-1

CDR3 DNA: TGCAGCGTCTTCGGGACTAGCGGGAAGCAAGAGACCCAGTTCTTC
CDR3 protein: CSVFGTSGKQETQFF
clone size: .
V gene: TRBV29-1
D gene: TRBD2
J gene: TRBJ2-1

CDR3 DNA: TGTGCCAGCAGCCCTAGAACTAGCAGGTCCTACGAGCAGTACTTC
CDR3 protein: CASSPRTSRSYEQYF
clone size: few
V gene: TRBV7-2
D gene: .
J gene: TRBJ2-7

CDR3 DNA: TGTGCCAGCAGCTTAGTGTATTGGACTGCTAACTACGAGCAGTACTTC
CDR3 protein: CASSLVYWTANYEQYF
clone size: few
V gene: TRBV11-2
D gene: .
J gene: TRBJ2-7

CDR3 DNA: TGCAGTGCTCATGACGCCAACGGAGAAGATACGCAGTATTTT
CDR3 protein: CSAHDANGEDTQYF
clone size: .
V gene: TRBV20-1
D gene: .
J gene: TRBJ2-3

CDR3 DNA: TGTGCCAGCAGCGAATCGGGGGGCCTATGGACCCAGTACTTC
CDR3 protein: CASSESGGLWTQYF
clone size: .
V gene: TRBV11-3
D gene: .
J gene: TRBJ2-5

CDR3 DNA: TGCAGCGTTGGCCCTAGCGGGAGTTTTGAGACCCAGTACTTC
CDR3 protein: CSVGPSGSFETQYF
clone size: few
V gene: TRBV29-1
D gene: TRBD2
J gene: TRBJ2-5

CDR3 DNA: TGTGCCAGCAGATCCACTAGCGGGGAGACCCAGTACTTC
CDR3 protein: CASRSTSGETQYF
clone size: .
V gene: TRBV6-2/TRBV6-3
D gene: TRBD2
J gene: TRBJ2-5

CDR3 DNA: TGTGCCATCACCTGGGACGACTCCTACGAGCAGTACTTC
CDR3 protein: CAITWDDSYEQYF
clone size: .
V gene: TRBV10-3
D gene: .
J gene: TRBJ2-7

CDR3 DNA: TGCAGCGTTGGTTGGGATACCTACAATGAGCAGTTCTTC
CDR3 protein: CSVGWDTYNEQFF
clone size: .
V gene: TRBV29-1
D gene: .
J gene: TRBJ2-1

CDR3 DNA: TGTGCCAGCAGTTCTCAGGGAATCCAAAACATTCAGTACTTC
CDR3 protein: CASSSQGIQNIQYF
clone size: few
V gene: TRBV28
D gene: .
J gene: TRBJ2-4

CDR3 DNA: TGTGCCAGCAGTTTTGCCGGGACTAGCGGCCTTAGCACAGATACGCAGTATTTT
CDR3 protein: CASSFAGTSGLSTDTQYF
clone size: once
V gene: TRBV28
D gene: TRBD2
J gene: TRBJ2-3